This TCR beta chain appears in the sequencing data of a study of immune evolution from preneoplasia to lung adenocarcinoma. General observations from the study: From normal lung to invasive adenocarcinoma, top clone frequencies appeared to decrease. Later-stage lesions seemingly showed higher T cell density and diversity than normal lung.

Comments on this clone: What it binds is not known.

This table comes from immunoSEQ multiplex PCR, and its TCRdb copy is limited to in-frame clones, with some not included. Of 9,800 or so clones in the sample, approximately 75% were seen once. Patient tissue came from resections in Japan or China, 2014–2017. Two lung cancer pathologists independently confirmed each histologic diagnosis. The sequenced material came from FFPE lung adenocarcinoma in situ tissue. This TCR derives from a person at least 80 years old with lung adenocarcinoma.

CDR3 sequence: CASSPSGAGGYNEQFF. The CDR3 bases are TGCGCCAGCAGTCCGTCGGGGGCGGGGGGATACAATGAGCAGTTCTTC. The J gene is TRBJ2-1, the V gene TRBV4-3, with 8 bases that match TRBD2. From germline, CDR1 is LGHNA and CDR2 YSLEER. V shed 6 bases and J 4 bases; nucleotides not matched to a gene: 11. This CDR3 is built from 16 residues.